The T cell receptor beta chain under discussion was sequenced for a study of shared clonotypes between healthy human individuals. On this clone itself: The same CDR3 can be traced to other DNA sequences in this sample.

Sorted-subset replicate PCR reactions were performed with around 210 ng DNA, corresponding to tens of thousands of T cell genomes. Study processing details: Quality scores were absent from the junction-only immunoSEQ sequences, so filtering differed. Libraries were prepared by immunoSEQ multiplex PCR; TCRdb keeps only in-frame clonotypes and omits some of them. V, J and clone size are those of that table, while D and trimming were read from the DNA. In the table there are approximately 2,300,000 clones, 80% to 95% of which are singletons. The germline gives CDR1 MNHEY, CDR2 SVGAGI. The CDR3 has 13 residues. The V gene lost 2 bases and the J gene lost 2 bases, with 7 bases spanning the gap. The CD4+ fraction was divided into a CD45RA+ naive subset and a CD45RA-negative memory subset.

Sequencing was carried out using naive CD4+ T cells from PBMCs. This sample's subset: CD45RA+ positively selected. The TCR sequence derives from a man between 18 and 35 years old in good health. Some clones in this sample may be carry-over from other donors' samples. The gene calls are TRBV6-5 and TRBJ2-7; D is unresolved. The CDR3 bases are TGTGCCAGCAGTTACGGGCCTACCTACGAGCAGTACTTC. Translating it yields CASSYGPTYEQYF.